This TCR beta chain was identified in a study of T cells after yellow fever vaccination. MiXCR was run by TCRdb on the 5' RACE reads, yielding one entry per CDR3 protein. Of 230,000 or so distinct CDR3 sequences listed, over 3% are singletons. This clonotype was seen many times. The sequences come from PBMCs, collected 15 days after the yellow fever booster vaccination. The TCR originated in a man between 18 and 35 years old who received the YFV17D yellow fever vaccine.

CDR3 amino acids: CASSQDLGRTDTQYF. DNA of the CDR3: TGCGCCAGCAGCCAAGATTTGGGTCGCACAGATACGCAGTATTTT. The chain is built from TRBV4-3 and TRBJ2-3; D uncertain. Germline CDR1 and CDR2: LGHNA and YSLEER. The CDR3 totals 15 residues. V gave up 0 bases and J gave up 1 base, with 8 bases separating them.